Shown below are 27 T cell receptor beta chains from a single sample sequenced in a study of spatial heterogeneity in lung cancer. Indicated time point: sample taken at primary tumor resection. These TCRs are of unknown antigen specificity. General observations from the study: One measure, the expanded intratumoral alpha and beta TCR count, tracked tumor mutation counts.

One entry per CDR3 protein results from TCRdb running MiXCR on the 5' RACE reads. The table includes some 10,000 distinct CDR3 sequences, approximately 6.3% detected once. The specimen comprised lung tumor tissue, sampled at surgery. The receptor source for this set is a male donor with early-stage non-small cell lung cancer.

A remark on this clonotype: In a library made to pick up alpha chains, this beta chain is a stray read with a size that means little. This chain connects TRBV28 to TRBJ2-5; D may be TRBD2 (5 bases). The V gene's germline CDR1 is MDHEN and CDR2 SYDVKM. This CDR3 contains 15 residues. V lost 1 base and J lost 4, with 13 bases in between. The CDR3 protein is CASSLSGSPRETQYF. DNA of the CDR3: TGTGCCAGCAGTTTATCGGGGTCCCCTCGAGAGACCCAGTACTTC.

This clonotype was detected many times. This beta chain represents an off-target read in a library built for alpha chains; its size is of limited meaning. J is TRBJ1-3 and V is TRBV29-1; 11 nucleotides align to TRBD1. Germline-derived CDR1 and CDR2 are SQVTM and ANQGSEA. With V trimmed by 6 bases and J by 4 bases, 8 bases remained unmatched. There are 15 residues in the CDR3. For the CDR3, the DNA is TGCAGCGTGGTCCCGGACAGGGGGCAAGGAAACACCATATATTTT. As protein: CSVVPDRGQGNTIYF.

This clonotype appeared many times. Within a library made for alpha chains, this beta chain is off target, and its count is uninformative. The chain has TRBV5-1 and TRBJ1-1, with 7 positions matching TRBD1. The V gene's germline CDR1 is SGHRS and CDR2 YFSETQ. The CDR3 has 15 amino acids. The V and J ends lost 4 bases and 3 bases, in that order; junction bases with no gene match: 9. CDR3 sequence: CASSVPGTAYTEAFF. CDR3 bases: TGCGCCAGCAGCGTCCCCGGGACAGCTTACACTGAAGCTTTCTTT.

By its share, this clonotype is medium-sized. This beta chain is off target for a library built for alpha chains, so its abundance means little. This CDR3 is CASSKEGLAATQYF. The CDR3 DNA sequence: TGTGCCAGCAGCAAAGAGGGACTAGCGGCGACCCAGTACTTC. The chain carries TRBV7-2 and TRBJ2-5; TRBD2 matches 11 bases. Germline assignment: CDR1 SGHTA and CDR2 FQGNSA. The CDR3 spans 14 residues. V was clipped by 5 bases and J by 7 bases; unmatched bases: 6.

This clonotype was observed at least ten times. The library was built for alpha chains, so this beta chain is an off-target read and its size means little. The chain has TRBV3-1 and TRBJ1-3, with unresolved D. From germline, CDR1 is LGHDT and CDR2 YNNKEL (reference sequence). The CDR3 length is 16 residues. The V end lost 0 bases, the J end lost 0 bases, and 9 bases lay between the germline ends. The CDR3 region has the DNA TGTGCCAGCAGCCAAGATTCACTCCGCTCTGGAAACACCATATATTTT. It translates to CASSQDSLRSGNTIYF.

This clonotype rates as medium-sized. A library prepared for alpha chains yielded this beta chain as an off-target read; its size is of little meaning. J is TRBJ1-5 and V is TRBV19; D remains unclear. The CDR3 consists of 14 residues. V was cut by 4 bases and J by 0 bases, with 7 bases left in between. Germline values: CDR1 LNHDA, CDR2 SQIVND (reference sequence). CDR3 nucleotide sequence: TGTGCCAGTAGTAGGGCGATTAGCAATCAGCCCCAGCATTTT. Protein: CASSRAISNQPQHF.

As to this clonotype: The library was built for alpha chains, so this beta chain is an off-target read and its size means little. The chain employs TRBV7-2 and TRBJ1-2; D is uncertain. V lost 2 bases and J lost 10, with 14 bases in between. The CDR3 extends over 13 amino acids. Per the germline V gene, CDR1 is SGHTA and CDR2 is FQGNSA. CDR3 residues: CASSLLLTGDYTF. DNA for the CDR3: TGTGCCAGCAGCTTATTATTGACCGGGGACTACACCTTC.

This clonotype was observed many times. In a library made to pick up alpha chains, this beta chain is a stray read with a size that means little. The gene calls are TRBV10-3 and TRBJ2-7; 10 nucleotides align to TRBD2. Germline CDR1 is ENHRY and CDR2 is SYGVKD. The CDR3 has 16 residues. After removal of 2 bases from V and 2 bases from J, the junction contained 6 bases not matched to a gene. CDR3 sequence: CAISETQAGGPYEQYF. CDR3 in DNA: TGTGCCATCAGTGAGACACAAGCGGGAGGGCCCTACGAGCAGTACTTC.

There are many counts of this clonotype. For a library built for alpha chains, this beta chain is a stray read; little rests on its size. This chain connects TRBV7-2 to TRBJ2-7; 13 bases are a match to TRBD2. Germline CDR1 SGHTA, CDR2 FQGNSA. With 1 base clipped from V and 6 bases from J, the junction kept 6 bases outside the gene matches. The CDR3 is 16 amino acids. The CDR3 sequence: CASSLESLAGGSEQYV. CDR3 nucleotides: TGTGCCAGCAGCTTAGAATCACTAGCGGGGGGGAGCGAGCAGTACGTC.

This clonotype was observed many times. For a library built for alpha chains, this beta chain is a stray read; little rests on its size. The chain links TRBV27 to TRBJ2-7; D is perhaps TRBD1 or TRBD2 (6 bases each). Trimming pared 7 bases from V and 2 bases from J, leaving 18 bases between. The CDR3 extends over 15 amino acids. The V gene's germline CDR1 is MNHEY and CDR2 SMNVEV (reference sequence). The CDR3 loop reads CASKQSTGAPYEQYF. The CDR3 DNA sequence: TGTGCCAGCAAACAATCTACGGGGGCTCCCTACGAGCAGTACTTC.

In this sample, this clonotype turned up many times. This beta chain is an unintended read in a library built for alpha chains; its size means little. The rearrangement links TRBV28 to TRBJ2-1, with 11 positions matching TRBD2. CDR1 and CDR2 from the germline V gene are MDHEN and SYDVKM. This CDR3 comprises 16 residues. With 6 bases clipped from V and 0 bases from J, the junction kept 4 bases outside the gene matches. The CDR3 nucleotides are TGTGCCAGCAGAACTAGCGGGAGTGGCTCCTACAATGAGCAGTTCTTC. Its translation is CASRTSGSGSYNEQFF.

The sample holds many counts of this clonotype. Little can be read into the size of this beta chain, an off-target read in a library designed for alpha chains. The chain recombines TRBV20-1 with TRBJ2-5, with 9 nucleotides matching TRBD2. Germline CDR1 and CDR2: DFQATT and SNEGSKA (reference sequence). The CDR3 has 14 residues. J was trimmed by 2 bases and V by 5 bases; bases with no gene match: 6. CDR3 sequence reads: CSAVPSGKQETQYF. The CDR3 coding sequence is TGCAGTGCTGTTCCTAGCGGGAAGCAAGAGACCCAGTACTTC.

This clonotype was seen at least ten times. Since it is a stray read in a library aimed at alpha chains, this beta chain has a size that is not meaningful. V usage is TRBV20-1 and J usage is TRBJ1-1; tentatively, D is TRBD1 (6 bases). The ends were cut back, 3 bases at V and 2 bases at J, with 10 bases in the middle. The V gene's germline CDR1 is DFQATT and CDR2 SNEGSKA (reference sequence). The CDR3 covers 13 residues. Here the CDR3 DNA reads TGCAGTGCTAGTGGGGACATTAACACTGAAGCTTTCTTT. Its protein product is CSASGDINTEAFF.

This clonotype was observed many times. Within a library made for alpha chains, this beta chain is off target, and its count is uninformative. The chain joins TRBV2 to TRBJ1-2; D is unresolved. The germline V and J ends were trimmed by 3 bases and 3 bases, with 11 bases remaining between them. Germline lookup yields CDR1 SNHLY and CDR2 FYNNEI. This CDR3 has 14 amino acids. In DNA form, the CDR3 reads TGTGCCAGCAGTGATCGAACCTACGACTATGGCTACACCTTC. It translates to CASSDRTYDYGYTF.

The table lists this clonotype with many counts. A library made for alpha chains picked up this beta chain off target, so its size means little. The chain combines TRBV5-5 with TRBJ1-1; 7 nucleotides line up with TRBD1. The J segment lost 0 bases and the V segment lost 1 base, leaving 0 bases of the junction unmatched. The CDR3 has 14 residues. CDR1 and CDR2 (germline): SGHKS, YYEKEE (reference sequence). This CDR3 reads CASSLTGVNTEAFF. Here the CDR3 DNA reads TGTGCCAGCAGCTTGACAGGGGTGAACACTGAAGCTTTCTTT.

As regards this clonotype: The junction does not match germline at one end; this may be a read error. A library prepared for alpha chains yielded this beta chain as an off-target read; its size is of little meaning. This rearrangement joins TRBV3-1 to TRBJ2-6; 8 bases align to TRBD1. The CDR3 runs 18 residues. Germline CDR1 and CDR2: LGHDT and YNNKEL (reference sequence). The chain's CDR3 is CASSQTGAGSSWANVLTF. DNA for the CDR3: TGTGCCAGCAGCCAGACAGGGGCTGGAAGCTCTTGGGCCAACGTCCTGACTTTT. The complete variable domain, with remaining parts taken from reference TRBV3-1 and TRBJ2-6, reads DTAVSQTPKYLVTQMGNDKSIKCEQNLGHDTMYWYKQDSKKFLKIMFSYNNKELIINETVPNRFSPKSPDKAHLNLHINSLELGDSAVYFCASSQTGAGSSWANVLTFGAGSRLTVL.

This clonotype was counted ten times or more. This beta chain is an off-target read within a library intended for alpha chains, so its frequency means little. The gene calls are TRBV7-2 and TRBJ1-1, with 7 bases fitting TRBD1. Germline V gene sequence: CDR1 SGHTA, CDR2 FQGNSA. The length of the CDR3 is 15 residues. The J segment lost 2 bases and the V segment lost 4 bases, leaving 7 bases of the junction unmatched. CDR3 coding DNA: TGTGCCAGCAGCTCCCGACAGGGAGGAAACACTGAAGCTTTCTTT. Translation: CASSSRQGGNTEAFF.

There are many counts of this clonotype. In a library made to pick up alpha chains, this beta chain is a stray read with a size that means little. V gene TRBV7-2 combines with J gene TRBJ1-1; no clear D. Trimming shortened V by 7 bases and J by 1 base, and 7 bases separated the two germline ends. The germline gives CDR1 SGHTA, CDR2 FQGNSA. The CDR3 has 12 amino acids. CDR3 sequence: CASTLQNTEAFF. DNA for the CDR3: TGTGCCAGCACCCTACAGAACACTGAAGCTTTCTTT.

This clonotype was detected ten times or more. Since it is a stray read in a library aimed at alpha chains, this beta chain has a size that is not meaningful. This chain joins TRBV12-3 or TRBV12-4 and TRBJ1-6; D gene unclear. V was clipped by 5 bases and J by 9 bases, with 8 bases between them. The length of the CDR3 is 12 residues. This CDR3 is CASSIGPSPLHF. CDR3 nucleotide sequence: TGTGCCAGCAGTATTGGGCCTTCACCCCTCCACTTT.

This clonotype was seen at least ten times. Since it is a stray read in a library aimed at alpha chains, this beta chain has a size that is not meaningful. V gene TRBV12-3 or TRBV12-4 combines with J gene TRBJ1-5, with D perhaps TRBD1 (6 bases). V was trimmed by 0 bases and J by 7 bases, leaving 19 bases between them. CDR3 length equals 17 residues. The CDR3 reads CASSLALGGRRSQPQHF. CDR3 DNA: TGTGCCAGCAGTTTAGCCCTGGGGGGGCGGAGAAGCCAGCCCCAGCATTTT.

This clonotype showed up many times. Being off target in a library aimed at alpha chains, this beta chain has a size of little meaning. This chain uses TRBV7-6 with TRBJ2-5; possibly TRBD2 for D (5 bases). This CDR3 contains 14 residues. V lost 1 base to trimming and J lost 5 bases, with 11 bases between them. Germline-derived CDR1 and CDR2 are SGHVS and FNYEAQ. CDR3 in DNA: TGTGCCAGCAGCTTAGTTGCGACGGGGGAGACCCAGTACTTC. Protein: CASSLVATGETQYF.

This clonotype was counted at least ten times. This beta chain represents an off-target read in a library built for alpha chains; its size is of limited meaning. Written as DNA, the CDR3 is TGCAGTGCTAGTGGCCAGTATAATTCACCCCTCCACTTT. This codes for CSASGQYNSPLHF. The chain combines TRBV20-1 with TRBJ1-6; D unresolved. The CDR3 loop spans 13 amino acids. Trimming left V 3 bases short and J 4 bases short, with 7 bases between. Germline V gives CDR1 DFQATT, CDR2 SNEGSKA (reference sequence).

This clonotype has a count of ten or more. Being off target in a library aimed at alpha chains, this beta chain has a size of little meaning. The genes are TRBV24-1 and TRBJ1-5; 7 nucleotides match TRBD1. Germline CDR1 reads KGHDR; CDR2 reads SFDVKD. Trimming took 3 bases from V and 8 from J; bases not matched to a gene: 6. The CDR3 runs to 14 residues. The CDR3 sequence is CATSDPRGLEPQHF. CDR3 nucleotides: TGTGCCACCAGTGATCCTAGGGGGCTTGAGCCCCAGCATTTT.

This clonotype was recorded many times. This beta chain lies outside the target of a library built for alpha chains; its clone size means little. This chain connects TRBV2 to TRBJ2-2; unclear D gene. The ends were cut back, 6 bases at V and 5 bases at J, with 10 bases in the middle. CDR3 size: 13 residues. CDR1 is SNHLY and CDR2 is FYNNEI in the germline V gene. The CDR3 loop reads CASRYLGTGELFF. In DNA, the CDR3 is TGTGCCAGCAGATATTTGGGAACCGGGGAGCTGTTTTTT.

Regarding this clonotype: This beta chain is a stray read from a library made for alpha chains; its abundance is not meaningful. The chain has TRBV19 and TRBJ2-1, with TRBD1 as a possible D gene (6 bases). The CDR3 covers 19 residues. The V end was cut by 0 bases, the J end by 2 bases, with 20 bases between. The germline V gene encodes CDR1 LNHDA and CDR2 SQIVND (reference sequence). CDR3 protein: CASSIDPYPDSYAYNEQFF. The CDR3, as DNA: TGTGCCAGTAGTATAGATCCATACCCGGACAGCTACGCCTACAATGAGCAGTTCTTC.

This clonotype was detected ten times or more. In a library made to pick up alpha chains, this beta chain is a stray read with a size that means little. The chain couples TRBV5-6 to TRBJ1-2; D is undetermined. CDR3 size: 14 residues. CDR1 and CDR2 (germline): SGHDT, YYEEEE. Trimming cost V 4 bases and J 6 bases, with 16 bases left between them. CDR3 DNA: TGTGCCAGCAGCCTGAAGGGTTTCCGCGATGGCTACACCTTC. Amino acid sequence: CASSLKGFRDGYTF.

At least ten counts were recorded for this clonotype. A library made for alpha chains picked up this beta chain off target, so its size means little. The gene calls are TRBV28 and TRBJ1-5; no clear D. V lost 3 bases, J lost 3 bases, and 9 bases lay in between. The CDR3 is 14 amino acids. Looked up from germline, CDR1 is MDHEN and CDR2 is SYDVKM. The DNA for the CDR3 is TGTGCCAGCAGTTTTGACTTTTCCAATCAGCCCCAGCATTTT. Translating it yields CASSFDFSNQPQHF.